This T cell receptor (beta chain) is drawn from a study of blood T cell repertoires in COVID-19. Study summary: Acute-phase and convalescent COVID-19 samples originated in the United States, Italy and Spain. In each case, the material was cDNA or gDNA derived from T cells, B-cell-depleted T cells, or PBMCs.

In the study's own analysis: Reference gene primer amplification yielded estimated nucleated cell counts. Generated by immunoSEQ multiplex PCR, the TCRdb table keeps only in-frame clones and is missing some. From that table come the V and J calls and clone size; the DNA was used to work out D and trimming. The sample comprises about 210,000 clones, around 85% of which are singletons, and about 0.72% rests with the top ten. Losses at the gene ends were 4 bases for V and 1 base for J; bases not matched to a gene: 2. The V gene's germline CDR1 is SQVTM and CDR2 ANQGSEA. The CDR3 totals 13 residues. Material: peripheral blood. The rearrangement uses TRBV29-1 and TRBJ2-3; 7 positions match TRBD2. This TCR came from a woman between 65 and 79 years old with acute or convalescent COVID-19. Written as DNA, the CDR3 is TGCAGCGTTGTGCTAGCGGGCACAGATACGCAGTATTTT. Protein: CSVVLAGTDTQYF.